Listed below are T cell receptor beta chains from one sample, sequenced in a study of technical replicates of blood from several donors. Sequenced by immunoSEQ multiplex PCR; TCRdb stores in-frame clones only, minus some. The sample lists roughly 76,000 clones; about 90% were seen once. The sample comprised T cells isolated from PBMCs. All receptors come from a human donor in good health. Some clones in this sample may be carry-over from other donors' samples. The CDR3 runs from the conserved cysteine through the conserved F or W. The D gene is left open where the match is weak. Size is stated for part of the rows, as once, few or many counts, or as a class when the clone is expanded.

TRBV5-4	TRBJ1-2	15	-	TRBD1	CASSLGGQGANGYTF	TGTGCCAGCAGCTTGGGGGGACAGGGGGCGAATGGCTACACCTTC
TRBV5-1	TRBJ1-5	19	-	TRBD1	CASSHLENRGLHPNQPQHF	TGCGCCAGCAGCCATCTAGAAAACAGGGGGCTTCACCCCAATCAGCCCCAGCATTTT
TRBV4-1	TRBJ2-3	13	-	-	CASSQGVADTQYF	TGCGCCAGCAGCCAGGGAGTGGCAGATACGCAGTATTTT
TRBV7-9	TRBJ2-1	17	-	TRBD2	CASSRTSAGESYNEQFF	TGTGCCAGCAGCCGAACTTCGGCGGGAGAAAGCTACAATGAGCAGTTCTTC
TRBV15	TRBJ1-2	14	-	-	CATSRRGLDDGYTF	TGTGCCACCAGCAGAAGGGGTTTAGATGATGGCTACACCTTC
TRBV7-8	TRBJ2-5	15	-	TRBD1	CASSFGTTGGETQYF	TGTGCCAGCAGCTTCGGTACCACAGGGGGAGAGACCCAGTACTTC
TRBV5-1	TRBJ2-7	12	-	-	CAGHRGPHEQYF	TGCGCCGGACATAGGGGCCCCCACGAGCAGTACTTC
TRBV9	TRBJ2-2	14	-	-	CASSVQGNTGELFF	TGTGCCAGCAGCGTCCAGGGTAACACCGGGGAGCTGTTTTTT
TRBV19	TRBJ1-3	16	-	TRBD1	CASSIGNRGISDTIYF	TGTGCCAGTAGTATAGGGAACAGGGGAATAAGTGACACCATATATTTT
TRBV9	TRBJ2-7	14	once	TRBD1	CASSVGTASYEQYF	TGTGCCAGCAGCGTGGGGACAGCCTCCTACGAGCAGTACTTC
TRBV1	TRBJ2-3	16	-	-	CTSSQESGRSADTQYF	TGCACCAGCAGCCAAGAAAGCGGGAGATCGGCAGATACGCAGTATTTT
TRBV4-3	TRBJ2-2	16	-	-	CASSQGPILETGELFF	TGCGCCAGCAGCCAAGGCCCCATCTTGGAGACCGGGGAGCTGTTTTTT
TRBV4-1	TRBJ1-2	15	-	TRBD1	CASSQDHRGSYGYTF	TGCGCCAGCAGCCAAGATCACAGGGGGTCCTATGGCTACACCTTC
TRBV2	TRBJ1-4	17	-	TRBD1	CASSPRQGGWTNEKLFF	TGTGCCAGCAGCCCTCGCCAAGGGGGCTGGACTAATGAAAAACTGTTTTTT
TRBV6-1	TRBJ2-7	14	-	TRBD1	CASSVEQGAYEQYF	TGTGCCAGCAGTGTGGAACAGGGGGCATACGAGCAGTACTTC
TRBV7-3	TRBJ2-1	15	few	TRBD2	CASSSGLAGGLGQFF	TGTGCCAGCAGCTCGGGACTAGCGGGAGGACTAGGGCAGTTCTTC
TRBV28	TRBJ2-2	13	-	TRBD1	CASSLQGSGELFF	TGTGCCAGCAGTCTACAGGGGAGCGGGGAGCTGTTTTTT
TRBV5-1	TRBJ2-2	16	-	-	CASSLAAGSYTGELFF	TGCGCCAGCAGCTTGGCGGCGGGATCTTACACCGGGGAGCTGTTTTTT
TRBV5-1	TRBJ2-2	16	-	TRBD1	CASSLEGQGFNGELFF	TGCGCCAGCAGCTTGGAGGGACAGGGGTTCAACGGGGAGCTGTTTTTT
TRBV27	TRBJ1-1	15	-	-	CASSQAPAGNTEAFF	TGTGCCAGCAGCCAGGCCCCAGCGGGGAACACTGAAGCTTTCTTT
TRBV21-1	TRBJ2-7	17	-	-	CASSTRLRLAFAYEQYF	TGTGCCAGCAGCACGCGGTTACGACTAGCGTTTGCCTACGAGCAGTACTTC
TRBV7-8	TRBJ2-7	15	-	-	CASSLVGGGSYEQYF	TGTGCCAGCAGCTTAGTAGGTGGAGGGAGCTACGAGCAGTACTTC